What follows is one T cell receptor beta chain and its context. The sample has other DNA sequences that encode this CDR3 too. Trimming shortened V by 5 bases and J by 5 bases, and 9 bases separated the two germline ends. This CDR3 is built from 12 residues. These data originate in a study of blood T cell repertoires in COVID-19. Sequenced by immunoSEQ multiplex PCR; TCRdb stores in-frame clones only, minus some. The sample carries roughly 100,000 clones, 90% to 95% recorded once. Material for sequencing was peripheral blood. This TCR derives from a man aged 45-65 years with acute or convalescent COVID-19. The chain joins TRBV12-3 or TRBV12-4 to TRBJ1-2, with D perhaps TRBD1 (5 bases). The CDR3: CASSLGQYGYTF. The CDR3 DNA reads TGTGCCAGCAGTCTAGGACAATATGGCTACACCTTC.